The following is a T cell receptor (beta chain) sequence with its context. Trimming removed 1 base from V and 5 bases from J; junction bases left unmatched: 5. In germline, CDR1 is SEHNR, CDR2 FQNEAQ (reference sequence). The CDR3 sequence is 15 residues long. Time point of the sample: persistent/refractory GD, antithyroid drugs over 5 years with positive TRAb. After RNA was extracted from PBMCs, the TCR library was made from it. This sample is drawn from a study of regulatory T cells in long-lasting Graves disease. Through Arm-PCR of CDR3 regions and iRepertoire HTBI primers, TCR beta libraries were built. One entry per CDR3 protein results from TCRdb running MiXCR on the multiplex PCR reads. The sample includes roughly 500,000 distinct CDR3 sequences, around a fifth of them seen just once.

This clonotype was obtained from a female donor with Graves disease. Sequenced here: peripheral blood mononuclear cells (PBMCs), sampled when the disease was refractory, from a patient treated with antithyroid drugs. The gene calls are TRBV7-9 and TRBJ1-1; 9 nucleotides line up with TRBD1. Here the CDR3 reads CASSLEDRGWTEAFF. The CDR3 region has the DNA TGTGCCAGCAGCTTAGAGGACAGGGGTTGGACTGAAGCTTTCTTT.